The present T cell receptor beta chain was sequenced within a study of molecular identifiers for immune sequencing clone quantification. For bulk TCR libraries, previously described methods and listed TCR primers were used. TCRdb re-derived calls from the PCR reads in MiXCR, one entry per CDR3 protein. The data show about 320,000 distinct CDR3 sequences, around a fifth seen once. This clonotype has ten or more counts. What it binds is not known. The authors sorted naive CD8 T cells as CD8+CD4-CCR7+CD45RA+. The CDR3 contains 17 residues. Germline CDR1 PRHDT, CDR2 FYEKMQ (reference sequence). V was pared by 4 bases and J by 3 bases, with 11 bases of the junction left unmatched. Study-level points and caveats: In naive cells, under 1% of molecules belonged to clones above 20 RNA copies, against over 97% in effector cells. Highly expanded clone sizes could be underestimated through barcode sharing by identical TCR molecules.

The chain is built from TRBV13 and TRBJ2-4; 8 bases map to TRBD1. This clonotype was sampled from a human donor in good health. Some libraries in this study had Jurkat cell RNA spiked in. The sample was naive CD8+ T cells from blood, with Jurkat cell RNA spiked in. Specified subset: FACS-sorted CD8+CD4-CCR7+CD45RA+ naive T cells. The CDR3: CASSSRQGLGYKNIQYF. The CDR3 nucleotides are TGTGCCAGCAGCTCCCGACAGGGGTTGGGGTACAAAAACATTCAGTACTTC.